This T cell receptor (beta chain) was captured by sequencing in a study of blood T cell repertoires in COVID-19. Trimming took off 3 bases at V and 4 bases at J, with 16 bases between the two ends. Germline assignment: CDR1 KGHSH and CDR2 LQKENI. The CDR3 contains 16 residues. Followed longitudinally, the Seattle patients had been enrolled during active infection. In the study's own analysis: Reference gene primer amplification in the assay estimated nucleated cell counts. The repertoire was sequenced with immunoSEQ multiplex PCR; TCRdb's copy has only in-frame clones and lacks some. The V and J calls and the clone size are those of that table, but D and trimming were determined from the DNA. The sample includes about 210,000 clones, about 82% seen only once; the top ten take 0.9% to 0.95%.

The TCR comes from a man between 60 and 70 years old with COVID-19, enrolled during active disease. The chain links TRBV18 to TRBJ1-5; D is uncertain. Sequencing was done on a sample of peripheral blood. CDR3 loop: CASSPWSGSGNQPQHF. CDR3 nucleotides: TGTGCCAGCTCACCCTGGTCGGGTTCGGGTAATCAGCCCCAGCATTTT.